This TCR beta chain is drawn from a study of blood T cells in healthy people across ages (dated by TCRdb to between 2014 and 2016). As for the study more broadly: In model experiments, template switching captured about one uniquely barcoded TCR beta cDNA molecule for every two T cells. To track age-related changes in TCR beta repertoire diversity, the study relied on deep sequencing normalized with unique cDNA molecular identifiers. The donors were split into four age groups: young (average 16 years), middle-aged (about 40), aged (roughly 65) and long-lived (roughly 80). To avoid experimental bias, donors of different ages were spread randomly across the sequencing lanes. For two donors (one aged 18 to 30 and one aged 80 or older), the study analyzed two additional independent replicas of 1 million unique cDNA reads from the same blood draw.

Measured from the cysteine to the phenylalanine, the CDR3 is 15 residues long. Solely the CDR3 DNA is kept, with 45 bases framed from the first base. CDR1 and CDR2, looked up from the germline V gene, are LGHNA and YNFKEQ. V is pared back by 0 bases and J by 4 bases, with 12 bases lying between the germline termini. Points on this clonotype: Its antigen remains undetermined. Qualities for individual bases were not recorded, and no much larger clone is one base off.

Donors were 40 or so systemically healthy Caucasian individuals from Russia aged roughly 6 to 90 years. Each donor gave about 10 milliliters of peripheral blood, drawn into EDTA-treated Vacutainer tubes. Ficoll-Paque density-gradient centrifugation was used to isolate PBMCs, with at least 6.5 million per sample. Total RNA was extracted from PBMCs with Trizol reagent, with at least 6 micrograms obtained per sample. For every donor, flow cytometry on a PBMC aliquot measured the percentage of naive CD45RAhigh/CD27high T cells. Libraries were constructed by 5' RACE. Sequenced using an Illumina HiSeq 2500. A second PCR of about 6 to 12 cycles was run with a J-beta primer mix and a sample-barcoded 5' primer. A template-switch 5' adaptor carrying 12 random nucleotides introduced a unique molecular identifier onto each TCR beta cDNA molecule. Each sample yielded at least 2.5 million CDR3-containing paired-end reads. The Mint cDNA synthesis kit, primed by a TRBC-specific oligonucleotide, was used to synthesize first-strand cDNA from all RNA. Following uracil-DNA glycosylase treatment, a first 18-cycle PCR with universal primers M1SS and BC2_uni_R was performed on all cDNA. The study's processing was this. For normalization, 1 million high-quality reads were randomly selected from each sample, with every read carrying a distinct molecular identifier. Reads sharing molecular identifiers were discarded rather than binned into consensus sequences. MiTCR, with a Q25 quality threshold and the strictest error-elimination algorithm, was used for CDR3 identification, clonotype clustering and error correction. A nonparametric unseen species model using Euler transformation provided a lower-bound estimate of total TCR beta diversity. The public reads were reprocessed in TCRdb via fastp at Q25 and MiXCR, keeping in-frame beta chains. Each record represents a unique CDR3 protein, reported with the most common genes and DNA among its rows. TCRdb, not the authors, supplied the V and J calls. This sample holds over 1,500,000 distinct CDR3 sequences; just under 50% were observed only once. In total, the top ten clones hold roughly 2% of the sample.

Broader findings and caveats from the paper: Total diversity estimates from one million sequenced T cells were considered lower bounds and underestimates. Observed TCR beta diversity correlated strongly with the percentage of naive T cells measured by flow cytometry. As age increased, observed TCR beta diversity per million T cells dropped in a roughly linear way, and a significant reduction was already evident by age 40. Because donor CMV infection status was unknown, age-related changes in expanded clonotypes were potentially confounded. The long-lived group showed more naive CD4+ T cells, fewer expanded clones and increased TCR diversity than the aged group, suggesting age selection. Conclusive comparison of naive and antigen-experienced compartments was prevented by the profiling of bulk unsorted PBMCs.

The sequence derives from a woman aged 40 to 55 in good health. The chain couples TRBV4-2 to TRBJ2-5; there is no confident call for the D gene. The sequencing sample was made of blood. The CDR3 amino acid sequence is: CASSQDVGLRETQYF. The DNA sequence reads TGTGCCAGCAGCCAAGATGTGGGGTTGCGAGAGACCCAGTACTTC.